This TCR beta chain was obtained from a study of T cell responses to AZD1222 COVID-19 vaccine. The study's findings and limits: At baseline, seropositivity was found in only 5 to 7 AZD1222 recipients. Repertoire samples came only from after the peak T cell response.

This clone showed up just a few times. Its antigen remains unknown. Data came from immunoSEQ multiplex PCR; TCRdb stores just in-frame clones and leaves some out. The top ten clones hold 5.5% to 8% of a sample with about 110,000 clones, approximately 85% of them seen once. This CDR3 region has 16 residues. The V gene's germline CDR1 is MNHEY and CDR2 SVGEGT. V lost 6 bases and J 4 bases, leaving 21 bases between the germline ends. The starting material was peripheral blood, obtained on day 0 of AZD1222 vaccination. The J gene is TRBJ2-5, the V gene TRBV6-2 or TRBV6-3, with D perhaps TRBD2 (7 bases). This clonotype originated in an adult in good health. DNA of the CDR3: TGTGCCAGCAGCCCTCGGGGGGCAGGCACCTTAGAGACCCAGTACTTC. Encoded protein: CASSPRGAGTLETQYF.